Included here is one T cell receptor beta chain sequence, with context. The V and J ends lost 0 bases and 4 bases, in that order; junction bases with no gene match: 3. This CDR3 has 15 residues. The germline CDR1 and CDR2 sequences are SGHTS and YDEGEE. This sample was taken from a study of blood T cell repertoires in COVID-19. Study overall: The analysed material was cDNA or gDNA that came from T cells, B-cell-depleted T cells, or PBMCs.

How the authors handled the data: The authors estimated nucleated cell counts from reference gene primer amplification. Clones were read by immunoSEQ multiplex PCR, and TCRdb kept only the in-frame ones, dropping some. V and J calls and clone size are given by that table; D and trimming were obtained from the DNA. The repertoire includes about 200,000 clones, approximately 91% of them detected once, and approximately 0.69% sits in the top ten. The sequencing input was peripheral blood. The clonotype comes from a man aged 35 to 55 with acute or convalescent COVID-19. This sequence joins TRBV5-8 and TRBJ2-1; 8 positions match TRBD2. CDR3 sequence reads: CASSLGVAGYNEQFF. As DNA, the CDR3 is TGTGCCAGCAGCTTGGGGGTAGCGGGGTACAATGAGCAGTTCTTC.